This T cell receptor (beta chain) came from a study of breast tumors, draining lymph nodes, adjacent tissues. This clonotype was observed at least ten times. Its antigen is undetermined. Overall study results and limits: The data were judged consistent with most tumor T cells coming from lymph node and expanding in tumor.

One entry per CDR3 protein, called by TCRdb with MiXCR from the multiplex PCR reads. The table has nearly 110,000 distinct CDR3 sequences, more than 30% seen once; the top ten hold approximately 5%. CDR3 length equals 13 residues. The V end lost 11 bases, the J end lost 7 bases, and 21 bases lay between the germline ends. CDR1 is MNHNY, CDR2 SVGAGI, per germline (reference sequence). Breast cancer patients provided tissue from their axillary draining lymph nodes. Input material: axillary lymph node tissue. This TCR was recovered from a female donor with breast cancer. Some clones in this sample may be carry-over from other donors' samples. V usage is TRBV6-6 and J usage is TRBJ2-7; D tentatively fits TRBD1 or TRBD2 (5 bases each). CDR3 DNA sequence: TGTGCCTCGAGGGGCTCTGCCTTATGGGAGCAGTACTTC. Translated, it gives CASRGSALWEQYF.